This TCR beta chain was identified in a study of T cell responses to AZD1222 COVID-19 vaccine. General study results and limits: All repertoire sampling was performed exclusively after the peak T cell response. Two doses of AZD1222 preceded a rise in Spike-specific TCR breadth and depth. The span of vaccine-associated CD4 TCRs extended across spike, with dominance at 160-218 and 743-854.

CDR1 and CDR2 from the germline V gene are SNHLY and FYNNEI. Trimming took 11 bases from V and 8 from J, leaving 22 bases between them. CDR3 length equals 14 residues. Details on this clone: Its antigen is still unknown.

Clones were read by immunoSEQ multiplex PCR, and TCRdb kept only the in-frame ones, dropping some. The table has about 150,000 clones, 90% seen once. The chain joins TRBV2 to TRBJ2-1; D might be TRBD1 (6 bases). The receptor was derived from an adult who received the AZD1222 COVID-19 vaccine. Material: peripheral blood, obtained 28 days after the second AZD1222 dose. The DNA of the CDR3 is TGTGCCCTTCAGGGGAAAGTGAATTCGTATGAGCAGTTCTTC. It encodes CALQGKVNSYEQFF.